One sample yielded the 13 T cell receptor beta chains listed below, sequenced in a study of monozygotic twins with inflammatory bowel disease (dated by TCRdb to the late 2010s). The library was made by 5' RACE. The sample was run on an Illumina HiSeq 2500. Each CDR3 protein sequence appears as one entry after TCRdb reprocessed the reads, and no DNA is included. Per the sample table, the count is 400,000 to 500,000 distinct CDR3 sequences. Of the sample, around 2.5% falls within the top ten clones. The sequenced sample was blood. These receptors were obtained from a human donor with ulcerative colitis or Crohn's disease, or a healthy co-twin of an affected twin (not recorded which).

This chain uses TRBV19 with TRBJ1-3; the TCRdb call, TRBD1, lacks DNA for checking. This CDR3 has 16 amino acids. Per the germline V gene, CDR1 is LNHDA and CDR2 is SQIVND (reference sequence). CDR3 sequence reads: CASLSHDRPSGNTIYF.

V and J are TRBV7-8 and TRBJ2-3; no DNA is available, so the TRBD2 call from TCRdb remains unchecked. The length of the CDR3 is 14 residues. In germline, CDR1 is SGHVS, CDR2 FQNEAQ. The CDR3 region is CASTLEENSDTQYF.

CDR3 loop: CASSYSASGSGEQFF. The V call is TRBV6-2 or TRBV6-3, the J call TRBJ2-1; the D call of TRBD2 rests on TCRdb alone, since no DNA is present to check it. Germline values: CDR1 MNHEY, CDR2 SVGEGT. The CDR3 length is 15 residues.

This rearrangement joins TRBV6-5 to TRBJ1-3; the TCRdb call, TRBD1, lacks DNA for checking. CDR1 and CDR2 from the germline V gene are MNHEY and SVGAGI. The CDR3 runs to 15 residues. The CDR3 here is CASSYGTGSGNTIYF.

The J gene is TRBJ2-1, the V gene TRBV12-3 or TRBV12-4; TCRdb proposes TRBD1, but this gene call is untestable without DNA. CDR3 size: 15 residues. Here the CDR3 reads CASSPWLLLQSEQFF.

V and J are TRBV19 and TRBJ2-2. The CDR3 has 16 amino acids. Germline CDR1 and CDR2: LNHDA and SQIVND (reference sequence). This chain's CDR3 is CASSIDVLAHTGELFF.

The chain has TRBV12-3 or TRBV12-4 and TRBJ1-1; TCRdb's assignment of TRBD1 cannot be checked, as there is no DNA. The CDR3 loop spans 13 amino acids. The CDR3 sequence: CASSLQGRAEAFF.

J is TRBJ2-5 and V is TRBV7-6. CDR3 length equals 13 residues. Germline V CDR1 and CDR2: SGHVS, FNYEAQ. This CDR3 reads CASSLGAEETQYF.

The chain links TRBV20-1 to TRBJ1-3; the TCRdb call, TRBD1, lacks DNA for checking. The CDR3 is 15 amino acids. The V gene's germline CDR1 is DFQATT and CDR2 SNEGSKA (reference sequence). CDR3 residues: CSASSPPNSGNTIYF.

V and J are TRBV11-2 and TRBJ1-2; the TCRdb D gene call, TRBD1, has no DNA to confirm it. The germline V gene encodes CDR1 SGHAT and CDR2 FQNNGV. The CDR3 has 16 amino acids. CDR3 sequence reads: CASRSGTGGVDYGYTF.

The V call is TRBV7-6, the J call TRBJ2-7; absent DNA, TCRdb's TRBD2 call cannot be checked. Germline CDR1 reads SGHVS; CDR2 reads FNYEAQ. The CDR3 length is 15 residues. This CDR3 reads CASSLVAGGGHEQYF.

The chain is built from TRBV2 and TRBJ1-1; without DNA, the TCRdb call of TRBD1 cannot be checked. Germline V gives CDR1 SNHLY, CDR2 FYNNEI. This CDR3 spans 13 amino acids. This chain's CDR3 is CASVRQGGTEAFF.

The CDR3 loop reads CAIRTSGGTDTQYF. This sequence joins TRBV10-3 and TRBJ2-3; without DNA, the TCRdb call of TRBD2 cannot be checked. This CDR3 region has 14 residues. Germline CDR1 ENHRY, CDR2 SYGVKD.